The source of this TCR beta chain is a study of T cells in Graves' hyperthyroidism and ophthalmopathy (dated by TCRdb to between 2018 and 2021). At the level of the whole study: Peripheral blood was sampled at the time of initial diagnosis, prior to any treatment. Prospective prediction of ophthalmopathy was tested in an independent validation cohort consisting of roughly 19 hyperthyroidism patients and 15 to 17 patients who later progressed to ophthalmopathy. To identify TCR V-J signatures that set the groups apart, the researchers used a discovery cohort of roughly 100 patients, made up of some 41 with Graves' ophthalmopathy and some 55 with stable Graves' hyperthyroidism. The 85 to 100 discovery patients were randomly split 7:3 into training and test sets. After blood sampling, hyperthyroidism patients were treated with methimazole at a starting dose of 30 mg daily, and ophthalmopathy patients were treated with high-dose intravenous methylprednisolone. The paper describes TCR Vbeta CDR3 sequencing of more than 120 peripheral blood samples, made up of approximately 40 ophthalmopathy patients, 70 to 75 hyperthyroidism patients and 17 progressor patients. In addition, the study compared T-cell repertoires in thyroid tissue and in blood from several Graves' hyperthyroidism patients.

The TCR beta CDR3 regions were amplified from the RNA transcripts. The first round of RT-PCR for the TCR CDR3 was performed with the HTBI primer set and the Qiagen OneStep RT-PCR kit. The libraries were constructed in a second round of multiplex PCR and then size-selected and purified. The libraries were sequenced on an Illumina HiSeq2000 using paired-end 100 bp reads. The source study handled its data this way. SOAPnuke was used to process the raw data, with reads discarded if the reads contained adapters or uncalled bases, had a mean Phred below 15, or lacked an exact constant-primer or identifier match. High-quality paired reads were merged using COPE v1.2.5, and each unique nucleotide sequence was defined as a clonotype. MiTCR v1.1 was used to align clonotypes to the IMGT TRBV, TRBD and TRBJ reference segments. Analysis was restricted to V-J combinations with a frequency above 0.0001, which covered roughly 99% of repertoires. The TCS score was defined as the ratio of F50 (clonal expansion) to E x V (chaos), calculated using BLOSUM62-based TCRdist between CDR3 peptides within each V-J. Welch's t-statistics and random forest reduced just over 500 V-J features to roughly 13, which were used in a naive Bayes classifier (R e1071). TCRdb reran the public reads through fastp at Q25 and MiXCR, keeping productive beta chains. Merged by CDR3 protein, the rows form single entries marked with the most common genes and DNA. The V and J calls shown here were made by TCRdb, not taken from the authors' results. A total of some 770,000 distinct CDR3 sequences appear in this sample, about 17% of them only once. The biggest ten clones account for over 7.5% of the sample.

A patient counted as having stable Graves' hyperthyroidism if no progression to ophthalmopathy occurred over 18 months of follow-up. Hyperthyroidism patients were aged 18 to 65 years and newly diagnosed, with disease duration of less than 2 months. Patients with uncontrolled infections, other autoimmune diseases, pregnancy or lactation were excluded. Diagnoses were based on clinical symptoms, serum thyroxine and TRAb, thyroid ultrasound and orbital computed tomography. Ficoll-Paque density gradient centrifugation was used to isolate PBMCs from under 11 ml of fresh peripheral blood. Total RNA was extracted using Trizol reagent, and RNA quality was assessed on an Agilent 2100 Bioanalyzer. Points the paper makes about the study in general: Most expanded thyroid clonotypes (frequency above 0.001) were also detected in blood, a finding suggesting that blood repertoires may reflect thyroid immune responses. Sample size was not statistically predetermined, and blinding of investigators to group allocation was not performed. A 13 V-J signature model separated ophthalmopathy from stable hyperthyroidism, with just over 85% sensitivity and approximately 81% specificity in cross-validation and 80%/75% in testing. In validation, the model predicted progression to ophthalmopathy a median of roughly six months before onset, with approximately 68% sensitivity and around 76% specificity.

The CDR3 has 14 amino acids, counting the end cysteine and phenylalanine. Only the CDR3 DNA stays, 42 bases, in frame from base 1. At the junction V is shortened by 6 bases and J by 9 bases; bases outside the gene matches: 7. Looking up the germline V gene yields CDR1 SNHLY and CDR2 FYNNEI. This clonotype showed up many times. Its antigen is currently not known. Within one base of it there is no much larger clone, and no base qualities were kept. The rearrangement joined TRBV2 to TRBJ2-1; 11 central nucleotides agree with TRBD2. Sequencing was done on a sample of blood. The sequence was collected from a young man with Graves' hyperthyroidism. This receptor carries the CDR3 CASRTSGKESEQFF. The sequenced DNA is TGTGCCAGCAGGACTAGCGGGAAGGAGTCTGAGCAGTTCTTC.